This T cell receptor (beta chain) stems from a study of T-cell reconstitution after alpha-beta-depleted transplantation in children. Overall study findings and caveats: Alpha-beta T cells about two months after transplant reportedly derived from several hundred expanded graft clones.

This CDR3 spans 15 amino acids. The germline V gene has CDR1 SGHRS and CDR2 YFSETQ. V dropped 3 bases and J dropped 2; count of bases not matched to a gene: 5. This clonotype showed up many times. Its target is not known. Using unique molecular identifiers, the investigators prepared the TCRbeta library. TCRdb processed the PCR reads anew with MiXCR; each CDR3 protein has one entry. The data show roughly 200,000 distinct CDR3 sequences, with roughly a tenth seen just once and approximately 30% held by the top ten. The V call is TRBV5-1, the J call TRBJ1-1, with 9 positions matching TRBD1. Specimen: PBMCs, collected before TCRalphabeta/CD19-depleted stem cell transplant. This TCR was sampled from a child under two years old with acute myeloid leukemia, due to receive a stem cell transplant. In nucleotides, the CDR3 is TGCGCCAGCAGCTACCGGACAGGGGCCAACACTGAAGCTTTCTTT. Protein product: CASSYRTGANTEAFF.